This T cell receptor (beta chain) was captured by sequencing in a study of T cells after yellow fever vaccination. Turning to the study itself: CD3, CD45RA, CCR7 and CD95 staining defined sorted EM, EMRA, CM and Tscm cells. Broader study findings: Faster peaking, at day 5 versus 15, marked a secondary response that was weaker. Once the booster was given, most primary-vaccination clones reappeared, at 95% to 97% for CD4 and roughly 85% for CD8.

TCRdb reanalysed the 5' RACE reads using MiXCR and keeps one entry per CDR3 protein. The table lists 27,000 or so distinct CDR3 sequences, 4.5% of them singletons. This clonotype came up a few times. The starting material was PBMCs, either bulk or a sorted T-cell subset (CD4+, CD8+, memory, or dextramer-sorted; not recorded which), obtained on the day of the yellow fever booster vaccination. The TCR sequence derives from a man aged 18 to 29 who received the YFV17D yellow fever vaccine.

The CDR3 DNA sequence: TGCAGTGCTAGAGATGGGGACATTAATGAAAAACTGTTTTTT. As protein: CSARDGDINEKLFF. This chain connects TRBV20-1 to TRBJ1-4, with D perhaps TRBD1 (6 bases). This CDR3 has 14 residues. V dropped 0 bases and J dropped 4 bases, with 9 bases sitting between them. Looked up from germline, CDR1 is DFQATT and CDR2 is SNEGSKA (reference sequence).